This T cell receptor beta chain appears in the sequencing data of a study of T cells expressing NK-cell markers. TCRdb reanalyzed the 5' RACE reads and collapses them to one entry per CDR3 protein, without DNA. In all, the sample yields some 280,000 distinct CDR3 sequences. In germline, CDR1 is SGHRS, CDR2 YFSETQ. The CDR3 consists of 15 residues. The specimen was blood T cells: a sorted CD56 or NKG2C T cell subset, CD4+ or CD8+ T cells, or bulk PBMC T cells (not recorded which). The source of this sequence is a man between 18 and 35 years old in good health. The V and J genes are TRBV5-1 and TRBJ2-5; TCRdb returns TRBD2, unconfirmable since there is no DNA. CDR3 residues: CASSPGAGVRETQYF.